Given below is one TCR beta chain in context. It has no known antigen specificity. No base-level quality is on record; no much larger clone is a single base apart. CDR1 SGHAT and CDR2 FQNNGV are derived from the germline V gene. There are 15 amino acids in the CDR3, from cysteine to phenylalanine inclusive. The read is trimmed to its CDR3 DNA, 45 bases read in frame from base 1. V is clipped by 1 base and J by 0 bases, and the sequence between their germline boundaries is 9 bases long. For the CD8 naive samples, CD45RO-negative cells were positively selected for CCR7, yielding a CD45RA+CCR7+ population from which TemRA cells were excluded. Healthy HIV-negative adults with no recently reported acute infections or vaccinations were included as donors. Only Caucasian adults living in Nashville, Tennessee, USA were represented among the donors. After blood collection by leukapheresis, PBMCs were isolated using Ficoll-Histopaque density gradient centrifugation and then cryopreserved in the vapor phase of liquid nitrogen. Analytical flow cytometry was used to check the purity and quantity of every magnetically sorted T cell population. From each sorted fraction, genomic DNA was isolated and quantified by UV absorbance on a Nanodrop 2000c.

This record comes from a study of shared clonotypes between healthy human individuals (TCRdb year 2020). As for the study more broadly: A couple of women and a few men aged 18 to 49 years were included in the cohort. Per donor, three plates each were used for CD4 naive and CD4 memory, two for CD8 naive, and one for CD8 memory. To estimate repertoire size and how much clonotypes are shared between individuals, the study performed deep sequencing of blood TCR repertoires from roughly five healthy adults. To increase sequencing depth and limit assay-specific biases, TCR repertoire library preparation and sequencing were carried out by different laboratories using diverse techniques. Leukapheresis yielded between about 0.94 and 10 billion PBMCs per donor. The research as a whole found: Incomplete sequencing was indicated by rarefaction of sorted-subset datasets, despite the large sequencing depth. Sharing across a few donors was observed for about 5% of naive CD4, under 4% of naive CD8, about 2.3% of memory CD4, and roughly 0.43% of memory CD8 clonotypes. Based on pairwise subsampling, the degree of clonotype sharing among donors was expected to be affected by sequencing depth. The small number of donors limited the genetic and exposure-history diversity represented. Compared with non-shared clonotypes, the clonotypes found in all four sorted-subset donors had higher generation probabilities. Naive subsets generally had larger estimated clonotype richness than memory subsets did. Sampling was limited to blood, and TCR repertoires in tissue likely differ from TCR repertoires in blood.

TCR CDR3 regions were amplified from genomic DNA by multiplex PCR using the deep immunoSEQ assay. Genomic DNA extracted from each cell subset was distributed evenly over all wells of several immunoSEQ 96-well plates, and each plate served as one replicate. For sorted subsets, roughly 200 ng of genomic DNA, equivalent to around 31,000 T cell genomes, went into each replicate PCR. Purified libraries were quantified with a Qubit 3.0 fluorometer, sized on a Bioanalyzer 2100, and re-quantified with the KAPA Library Quantification kit. Every immunoSEQ 96-well plate was sequenced on a separate single-read 150-cycle Illumina NextSeq 550 flow cell. Turning to the authors' computational methods: The immunoSEQ output contained only junctional sequences without quality scores, so filtering could not match that applied to full-length reads. Sequences were annotated with PyIR, a Python wrapper for IgBLAST v1.9, using IMGT germline references to assign V/J genes and CDR3. Reads were filtered out if the reads had weak V/J assignments (E-value above 1e-6), no CDR3, stop codons, out-of-frame junctions, or ambiguous translated residues. V3J clonotypes were defined as sequences sharing an identical inferred V gene, J gene, and CDR3 amino acid sequence. Percentage overlap between repertoires was computed as shared unique clonotypes divided by the size of the smaller repertoire. RTK rarefaction, the Chao1 estimator, and Recon v2.1 estimates of unobserved clonotypes were used to assess repertoire richness. For all TCRbeta clonotypes obtained by the gDNA method from a few donors, generation probabilities were computed with OLGA. TCRdb holds this immuneACCESS table with in-frame rearrangements only. Some clones are missing; in checked studies, unresolved V genes explain under half, and the rest has no known cause. The DNA was the basis for D and trimming; V, J and clone size are from that table. The sample table lists approximately 720,000 clones, around 92% of them with a count of one. Nearly 25% of the sample belongs to the ten largest clones.

The chain is assembled from TRBV11-2 and TRBJ1-1, with TRBD1 as a weak D call on 5 bases. The sequence derives from a man aged 25-40 years in good health. The material sequenced was naive CD8+ T cells sorted from blood. The sample's cell subset or site label is to be understood as: CD45RA+CCR7+. The CDR3 sequence is CASSLAGLLNTEAFF. The sequence in DNA is TGTGCCAGCAGCTTAGCGGGACTGCTGAACACTGAAGCTTTCTTT. Joined to the reference TRBV11-2 and TRBJ1-1 proteins, this CDR3 gives the full variable domain: EAGVAQSPRYKIIEKRQSVAFWCNPISGHATLYWYQQILGQGPKLLIQFQNNGVVDDSQLPKDRFSAERLKGVDSTLKIQPAKLEDSAVYLCASSLAGLLNTEAFFGQGTRLTVV.